There are many counts of the clone carrying this T cell receptor (beta chain). The antigen remains undetermined. Germline CDR1 is LGHDT and CDR2 is YNNKEL (reference sequence). CDR3 size: 15 residues. Trimming shortened V by 0 bases and J by 6 bases, and 14 bases separated the two germline ends. The data derive from a study of metastatic and nonmetastatic thyroid tumors. Study summary: Malignant thyroid and benign thyroid patients provided blood and tumor or nodule tissue whose repertoires were compared. Whole-study findings and limits: As reported, TCR beta diversity in blood and tumor was significantly higher in malignant thyroid tumors than in benign nodules.

Per the study methods: Construction of a distant-metastasis classifier for papillary thyroid cancer relied on CDR3 differences across clinicopathological groups. TCRdb re-called the PCR reads with MiXCR. In this record, the V and J calls reflect TCRdb's handling and not the investigators' own analysis. The sample records about 20,000 clones, 9% to 15% being singletons. No patient received treatment before thyroid surgery. The specimen was blood. This receptor was obtained from a male donor with papillary thyroid cancer or a benign thyroid nodule (not recorded which). Some clones in this sample may be carry-over from other donors' samples. This sequence joins TRBV3-1 and TRBJ1-1; D is uncertain. CDR3 coding DNA: TGTGCCAGCAGCCAAGATAGCAGGCCCTCGGCTGAAGCTTTCTTT. Residues: CASSQDSRPSAEAFF.